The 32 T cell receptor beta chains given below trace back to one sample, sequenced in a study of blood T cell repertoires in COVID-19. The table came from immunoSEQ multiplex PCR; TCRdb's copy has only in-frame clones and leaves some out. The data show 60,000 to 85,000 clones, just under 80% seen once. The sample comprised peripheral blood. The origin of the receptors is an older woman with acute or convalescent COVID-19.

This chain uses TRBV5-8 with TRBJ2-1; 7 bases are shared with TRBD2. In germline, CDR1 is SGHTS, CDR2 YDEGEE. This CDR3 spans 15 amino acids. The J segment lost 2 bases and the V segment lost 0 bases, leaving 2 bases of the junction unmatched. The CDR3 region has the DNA TGTGCCAGCAGCTTGGAACTAGCGACCTACAATGAGCAGTTCTTC. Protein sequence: CASSLELATYNEQFF.

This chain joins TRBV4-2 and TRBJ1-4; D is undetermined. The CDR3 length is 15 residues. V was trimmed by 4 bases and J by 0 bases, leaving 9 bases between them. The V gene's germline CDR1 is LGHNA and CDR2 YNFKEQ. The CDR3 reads CASSPETTTNEKLFF. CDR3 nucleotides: TGTGCCAGCAGCCCCGAAACAACAACTAATGAAAAACTGTTTTTT.

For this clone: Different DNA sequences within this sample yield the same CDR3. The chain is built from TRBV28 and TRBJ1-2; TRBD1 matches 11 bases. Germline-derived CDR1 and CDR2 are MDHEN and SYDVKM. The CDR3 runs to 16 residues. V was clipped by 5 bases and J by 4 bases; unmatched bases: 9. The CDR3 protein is CASSLPSGQGAYGYTF. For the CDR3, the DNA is TGTGCCAGCAGTCTTCCCTCAGGACAGGGGGCCTATGGCTACACCTTC.

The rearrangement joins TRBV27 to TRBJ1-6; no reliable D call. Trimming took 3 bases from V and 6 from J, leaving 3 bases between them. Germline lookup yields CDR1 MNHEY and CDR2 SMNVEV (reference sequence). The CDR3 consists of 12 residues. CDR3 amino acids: CASSFSNSPLHF. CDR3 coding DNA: TGTGCCAGCAGTTTCTCTAATTCACCCCTCCACTTT.

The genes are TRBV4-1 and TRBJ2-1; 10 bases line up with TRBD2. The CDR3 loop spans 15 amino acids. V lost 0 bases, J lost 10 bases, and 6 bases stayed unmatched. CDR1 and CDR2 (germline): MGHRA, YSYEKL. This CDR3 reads CASSQDLGLAEEQFF. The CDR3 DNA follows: TGCGCCAGCAGCCAAGATTTAGGACTAGCGGAAGAGCAGTTCTTC.

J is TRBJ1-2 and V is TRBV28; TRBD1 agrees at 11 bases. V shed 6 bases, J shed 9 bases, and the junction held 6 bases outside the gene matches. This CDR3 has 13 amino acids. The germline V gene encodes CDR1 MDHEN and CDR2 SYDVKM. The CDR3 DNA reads TGTGCCAGCAGATGGGACAGGGGGAATAGCTACACCTTC. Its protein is CASRWDRGNSYTF.

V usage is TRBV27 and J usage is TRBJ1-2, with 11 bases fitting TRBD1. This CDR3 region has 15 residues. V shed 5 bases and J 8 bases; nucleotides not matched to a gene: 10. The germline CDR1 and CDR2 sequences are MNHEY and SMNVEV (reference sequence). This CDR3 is CASSPLDRGPRGYTF. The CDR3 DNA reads TGTGCCAGCAGTCCGTTGGACAGGGGGCCTCGAGGCTACACCTTC.

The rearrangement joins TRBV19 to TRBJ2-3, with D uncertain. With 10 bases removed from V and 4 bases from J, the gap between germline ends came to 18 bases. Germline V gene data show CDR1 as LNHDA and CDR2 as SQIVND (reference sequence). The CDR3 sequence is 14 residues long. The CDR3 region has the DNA TGTGCCACTAGAGAGGTATTGTTTGCAGATACGCAGTATTTT. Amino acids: CATREVLFADTQYF.

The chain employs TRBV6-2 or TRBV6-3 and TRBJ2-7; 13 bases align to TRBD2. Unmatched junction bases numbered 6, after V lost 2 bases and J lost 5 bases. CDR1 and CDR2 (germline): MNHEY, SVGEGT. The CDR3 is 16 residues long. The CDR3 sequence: CASSYSFGTSGDEQYF. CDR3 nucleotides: TGTGCCAGCAGTTACAGCTTTGGGACTAGCGGGGACGAGCAGTACTTC.

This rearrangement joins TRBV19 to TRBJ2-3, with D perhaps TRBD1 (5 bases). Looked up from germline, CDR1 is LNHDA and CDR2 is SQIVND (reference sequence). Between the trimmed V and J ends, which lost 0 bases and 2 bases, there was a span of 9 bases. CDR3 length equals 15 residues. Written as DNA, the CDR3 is TGTGCCAGTAGTATAGAAAAGGACAACACAGATACGCAGTATTTT. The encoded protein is CASSIEKDNTDTQYF.

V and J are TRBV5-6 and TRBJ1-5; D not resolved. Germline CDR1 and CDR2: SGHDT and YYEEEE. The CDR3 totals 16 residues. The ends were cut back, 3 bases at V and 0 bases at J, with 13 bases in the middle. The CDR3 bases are TGTGCCAGCAGCTCCTCCGGGTTTCATAGCAATCAGCCCCAGCATTTT. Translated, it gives CASSSSGFHSNQPQHF.

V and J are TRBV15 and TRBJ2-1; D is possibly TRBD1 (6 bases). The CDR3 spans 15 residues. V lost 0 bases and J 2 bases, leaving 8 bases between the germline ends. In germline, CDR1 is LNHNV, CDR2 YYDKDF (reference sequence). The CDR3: CATSRDRTAYNEQFF. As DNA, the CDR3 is TGTGCCACCAGCAGAGATAGGACAGCCTACAATGAGCAGTTCTTC.

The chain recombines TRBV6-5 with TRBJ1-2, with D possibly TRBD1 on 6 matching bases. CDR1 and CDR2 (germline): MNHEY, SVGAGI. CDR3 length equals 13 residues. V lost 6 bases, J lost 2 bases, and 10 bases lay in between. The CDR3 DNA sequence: TGTGCCAGCAGCCGAACAGGGAACTATGGCTACACCTTC. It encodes CASSRTGNYGYTF.

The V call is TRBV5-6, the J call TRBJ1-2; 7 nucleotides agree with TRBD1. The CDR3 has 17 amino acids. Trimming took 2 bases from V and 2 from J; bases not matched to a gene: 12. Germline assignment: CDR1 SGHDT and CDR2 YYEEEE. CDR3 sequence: CASSLPGTALLNYGYTF. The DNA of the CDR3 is TGTGCCAGCAGCTTACCCGGGACAGCGCTCTTAAACTATGGCTACACCTTC.

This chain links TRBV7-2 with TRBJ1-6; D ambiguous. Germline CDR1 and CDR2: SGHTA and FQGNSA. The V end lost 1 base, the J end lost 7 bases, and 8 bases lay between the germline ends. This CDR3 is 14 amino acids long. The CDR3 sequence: CASSLGSENSPLHF. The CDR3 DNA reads TGTGCCAGCAGCTTAGGGTCAGAAAATTCACCCCTCCACTTT.

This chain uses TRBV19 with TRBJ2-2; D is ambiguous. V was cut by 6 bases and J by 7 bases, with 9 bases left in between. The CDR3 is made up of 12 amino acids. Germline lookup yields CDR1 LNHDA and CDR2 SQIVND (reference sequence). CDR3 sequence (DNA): TGTGCCAGTAGCTCTGACTTCGGGGAGCTGTTTTTT. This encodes CASSSDFGELFF.

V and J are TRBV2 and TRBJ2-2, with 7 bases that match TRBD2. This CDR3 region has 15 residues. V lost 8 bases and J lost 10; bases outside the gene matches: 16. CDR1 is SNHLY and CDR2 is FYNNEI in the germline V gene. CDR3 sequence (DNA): TGTGCCAGCGGGCGTAACGTGGGGGGGGTGTCGGAGCTGTTTTTT. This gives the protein CASGRNVGGVSELFF.

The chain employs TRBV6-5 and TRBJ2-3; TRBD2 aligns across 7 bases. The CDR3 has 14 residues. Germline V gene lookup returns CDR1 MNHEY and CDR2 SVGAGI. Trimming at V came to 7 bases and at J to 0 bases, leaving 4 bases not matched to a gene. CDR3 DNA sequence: TGTGCCAGCAAGCGGGGATTTAGCACAGATACGCAGTATTTT. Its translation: CASKRGFSTDTQYF.

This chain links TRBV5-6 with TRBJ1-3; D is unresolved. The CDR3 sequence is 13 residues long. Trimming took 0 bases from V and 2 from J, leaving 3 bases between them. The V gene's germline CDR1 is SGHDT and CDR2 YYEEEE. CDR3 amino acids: CASSLATGNTIYF. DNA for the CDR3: TGTGCCAGCAGCTTGGCCACTGGAAACACCATATATTTT.

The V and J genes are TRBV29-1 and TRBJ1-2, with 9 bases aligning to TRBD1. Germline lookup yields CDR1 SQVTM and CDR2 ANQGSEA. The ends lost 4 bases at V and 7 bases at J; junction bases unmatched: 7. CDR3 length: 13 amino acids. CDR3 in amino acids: CSVGPGQGAGYTF. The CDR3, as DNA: TGCAGCGTTGGGCCGGGACAGGGCGCTGGCTACACCTTC.

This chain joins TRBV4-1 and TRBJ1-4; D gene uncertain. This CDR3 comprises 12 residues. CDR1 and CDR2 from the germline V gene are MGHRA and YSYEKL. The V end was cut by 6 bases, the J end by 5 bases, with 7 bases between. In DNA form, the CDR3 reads TGCGCCAGCAGGGAGTCGAATGAAAAACTGTTTTTT. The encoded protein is CASRESNEKLFF.

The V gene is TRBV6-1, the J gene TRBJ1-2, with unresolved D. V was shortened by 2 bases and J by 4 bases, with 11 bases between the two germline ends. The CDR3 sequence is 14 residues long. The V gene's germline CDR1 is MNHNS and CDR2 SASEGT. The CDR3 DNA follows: TGTGCCAGCAGTGAAATGCCAGGTACCTATGGCTACACCTTC. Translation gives CASSEMPGTYGYTF.

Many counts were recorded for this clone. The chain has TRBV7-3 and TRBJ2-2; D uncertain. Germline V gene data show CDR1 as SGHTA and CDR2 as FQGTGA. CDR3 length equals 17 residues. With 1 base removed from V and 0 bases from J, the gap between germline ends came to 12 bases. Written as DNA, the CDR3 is TGTGCCAGCAGCTTAAAACCCAGCGCGACGAACACCGGGGAGCTGTTTTTT. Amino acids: CASSLKPSATNTGELFF.

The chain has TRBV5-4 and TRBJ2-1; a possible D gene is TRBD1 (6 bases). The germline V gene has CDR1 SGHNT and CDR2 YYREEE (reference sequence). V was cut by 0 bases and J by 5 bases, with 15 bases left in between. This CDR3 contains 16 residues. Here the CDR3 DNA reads TGTGCCAGCAGCTTGGCCTCCGGGACAACGAACAATGAGCAGTTCTTC. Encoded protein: CASSLASGTTNNEQFF.

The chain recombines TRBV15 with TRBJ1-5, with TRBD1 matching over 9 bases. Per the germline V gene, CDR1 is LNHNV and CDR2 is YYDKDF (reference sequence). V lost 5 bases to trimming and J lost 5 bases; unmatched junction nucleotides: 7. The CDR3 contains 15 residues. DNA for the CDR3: TGTGCCACCAGCGTTTTGGACAGGGGACATCAGCCCCAGCATTTT. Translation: CATSVLDRGHQPQHF.

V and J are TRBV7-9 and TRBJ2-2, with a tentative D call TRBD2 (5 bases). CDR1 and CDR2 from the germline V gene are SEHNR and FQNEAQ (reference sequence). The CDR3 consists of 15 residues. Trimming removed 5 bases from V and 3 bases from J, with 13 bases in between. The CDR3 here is CASSPPGIYTGELFF. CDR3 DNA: TGTGCCAGCAGCCCCCCCGGGATCTACACCGGGGAGCTGTTTTTT.

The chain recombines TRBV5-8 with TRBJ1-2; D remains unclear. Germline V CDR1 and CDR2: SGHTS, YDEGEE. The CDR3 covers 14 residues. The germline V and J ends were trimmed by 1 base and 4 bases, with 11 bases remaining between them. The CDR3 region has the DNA TGTGCCAGCAGCTTGCTGCGGCCGAGCTATGGCTACACCTTC. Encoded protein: CASSLLRPSYGYTF.

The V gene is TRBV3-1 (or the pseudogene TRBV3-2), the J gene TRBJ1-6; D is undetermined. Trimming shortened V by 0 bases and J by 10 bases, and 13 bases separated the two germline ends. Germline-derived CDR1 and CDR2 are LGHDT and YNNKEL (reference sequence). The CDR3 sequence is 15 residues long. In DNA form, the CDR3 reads TGTGCCAGCAGCCAAGATTCGCGGGTTGGCTCACCCCTCCACTTT. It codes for CASSQDSRVGSPLHF.

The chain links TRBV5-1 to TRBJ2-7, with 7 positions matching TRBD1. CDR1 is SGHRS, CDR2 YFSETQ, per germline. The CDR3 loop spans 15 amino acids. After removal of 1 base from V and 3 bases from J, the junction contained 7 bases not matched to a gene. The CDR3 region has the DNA TGCGCCAGCAGCTTGACGACAGGGTCGAACTACGAGCAGTACTTC. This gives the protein CASSLTTGSNYEQYF.

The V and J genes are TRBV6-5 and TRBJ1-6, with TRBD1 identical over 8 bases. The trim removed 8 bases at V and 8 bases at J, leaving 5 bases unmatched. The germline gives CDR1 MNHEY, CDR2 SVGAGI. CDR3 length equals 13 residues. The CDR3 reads CASAGGWDSPLHF. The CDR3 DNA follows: TGTGCCAGCGCAGGGGGCTGGGATTCACCCCTCCACTTT.

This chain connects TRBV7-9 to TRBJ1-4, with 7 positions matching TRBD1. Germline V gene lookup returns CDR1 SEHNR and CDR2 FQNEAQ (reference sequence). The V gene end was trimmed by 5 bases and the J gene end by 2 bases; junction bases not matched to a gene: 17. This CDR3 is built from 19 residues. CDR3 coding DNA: TGTGCCAGCAGCGTTACCAGGGGGTTGCTCGCTTCTACTAATGAAAAACTGTTTTTT. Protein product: CASSVTRGLLASTNEKLFF.

CDR3 bases: TGTGCCAGCAGTATAACTGAAGCTTTCTTT. Amino acids: CASSITEAFF. The genes are TRBV7-9 and TRBJ1-1, with unresolved D. The V end was cut by 6 bases, the J end by 5 bases, with 4 bases between. The CDR3 totals 10 residues. Germline values: CDR1 SEHNR, CDR2 FQNEAQ (reference sequence).